A selection of T cell receptor beta chains follows, all from one sample in a study of cytomegalovirus exposure and HLA in healthy donors. TCRdb's table, derived via immunoSEQ multiplex PCR, lists solely in-frame clones and lacks some. This table holds approximately 90,000 clones, roughly 92% found once. Source material: PBMCs. These receptors were taken from a woman aged 25 to 39 in good health and CMV-seropositive. CDR3s include the opening cysteine and the closing phenylalanine or tryptophan. A D gene is named only where the DNA matches it firmly. For some rows the clone size is stated as once, few or many, or as a class when expanded; others skip it.

clone size	V gene	J gene	D gene	CDR3 protein	CDR3 DNA
.	TRBV6-1	TRBJ1-1	.	CASSEGPIRSTEAFF	TGTGCCAGCAGTGAAGGACCGATACGGAGCACTGAAGCTTTCTTT
.	TRBV19	TRBJ1-3	.	CASSRQSSGNTIYF	TGTGCCAGTAGTAGACAGAGCTCTGGAAACACCATATATTTT
.	TRBV7-3	TRBJ1-1	.	CASSIQGNTEAFF	TGTGCCAGCAGCATACAGGGGAACACTGAAGCTTTCTTT
once	TRBV4-1	TRBJ2-2	TRBD2	CASSLYLTGTSGRSGELFF	TGCGCCAGCAGCCTCTACTTGACCGGGACTAGCGGGAGGTCCGGGGAGCTGTTTTTT
.	TRBV5-6	TRBJ2-1	TRBD2	CASSLLQTSGHYNEQFF	TGTGCCAGCAGCTTATTACAGACTAGCGGCCATTACAATGAGCAGTTCTTC
.	TRBV27	TRBJ2-1	TRBD2	CASRSSGRSNEQFF	TGTGCCAGCAGGTCTAGCGGGAGGAGCAATGAGCAGTTCTTC
.	TRBV18	TRBJ1-4	.	CASSTYGGDEKLFF	TGTGCCAGCTCAACGTACGGAGGCGATGAAAAACTGTTTTTT
.	TRBV7-9	TRBJ2-7	.	CASSPTTGKAYEQYF	TGTGCCAGCAGCCCGACTACCGGGAAAGCCTACGAGCAGTACTTC
.	TRBV9	TRBJ2-2	.	CASSVGGSVVTGELFF	TGTGCCAGCAGCGTAGGGGGTAGCGTCGTCACCGGGGAGCTGTTTTTT
.	TRBV30	TRBJ2-5	TRBD2	CAWSARLAGGPGTQYF	TGTGCCTGGAGTGCCAGACTAGCGGGAGGGCCGGGGACCCAGTACTTC
.	TRBV5-3	TRBJ2-1	TRBD2	CARSPLPPRHGTSGRAGGDEQFF	TGTGCCAGAAGCCCGCTGCCCCCTCGTCACGGGACTAGCGGGAGGGCCGGTGGGGATGAGCAGTTCTTC
.	TRBV10-1	TRBJ2-7	TRBD2	CASSATAGGHEQYF	TGCGCCAGCAGTGCCACAGCGGGAGGGCACGAGCAGTACTTC
.	TRBV10-2	TRBJ2-1	TRBD2	CASSLRGLAGNEQFF	TGCGCCAGCAGCCTCCGGGGACTAGCGGGAAATGAGCAGTTCTTC
few	TRBV7-6	TRBJ1-1	TRBD1	CASSSTGVFEAFF	TGTGCCAGCAGCTCGACAGGGGTTTTTGAAGCTTTCTTT
.	TRBV12-5	TRBJ2-7	.	CASGLVLGTVSYEQYF	TGTGCTAGTGGTTTGGTCTTAGGAACAGTCTCCTACGAGCAGTACTTC
.	TRBV5-1	TRBJ2-7	.	CASSGSPYEQYF	TGCGCCAGCAGCGGGAGTCCCTACGAGCAGTACTTC
.	TRBV19	TRBJ1-1	TRBD1	CASQKRRTGGYTEAFF	TGTGCCAGTCAGAAGCGACGGACAGGGGGGTACACTGAAGCTTTCTTT
.	TRBV28	TRBJ1-5	.	CASVKVAGLIKAQHF	TGTGCCAGCGTAAAGGTGGCAGGCCTAATTAAGGCCCAGCATTTT
.	TRBV19	TRBJ2-3	TRBD2	CASSPVLAGGTDTQYF	TGTGCCAGTAGTCCCGTACTAGCGGGTGGCACAGATACGCAGTATTTT
.	TRBV6-5	TRBJ2-5	TRBD1	CASSGQGVLRETQYF	TGTGCCAGCAGCGGACAGGGGGTATTGAGAGAGACCCAGTACTTC
.	TRBV4-2	TRBJ1-4	TRBD1	CASSQGYAPQGVREKLFF	TGTGCCAGCAGCCAAGGTTATGCTCCTCAGGGGGTAAGGGAAAAACTGTTTTTT
.	TRBV30	TRBJ2-3	TRBD2	CAWSVSGGTSPDTQYF	TGTGCCTGGAGTGTTAGTGGGGGGACTAGCCCAGATACGCAGTATTTT
.	TRBV15	TRBJ2-7	TRBD1	CATSREQGANYEQYF	TGTGCCACCAGCAGAGAACAGGGGGCCAACTACGAGCAGTACTTC
.	TRBV25-1	TRBJ1-4	.	CASNRGFGNEKLFF	TGTGCCAGCAATCGGGGGTTTGGTAATGAAAAACTGTTTTTT
.	TRBV7-9	TRBJ1-1	TRBD1	CASSSGQGDTFF	TGTGCCAGCAGCTCGGGACAGGGGGATACTTTCTTT
.	TRBV11-2	TRBJ2-7	TRBD2	CASSLLGGGPSYEQYF	TGTGCCAGCAGCTTACTGGGGGGAGGGCCCTCCTACGAGCAGTACTTC
.	TRBV7-2	TRBJ2-2	TRBD2	CASSGSSGTGTGELFF	TGTGCCAGCAGCGGGTCTAGCGGGACTGGCACCGGGGAGCTGTTTTTT
.	TRBV28	TRBJ1-2	.	CASSFPTGSANYGYTF	TGTGCCAGCAGTTTTCCCACAGGGTCGGCTAACTATGGCTACACCTTC
.	TRBV30	TRBJ2-7	TRBD1	CAWRGPGQGSYEQYF	TGTGCCTGGAGGGGACCGGGACAGGGAAGCTACGAGCAGTACTTC
.	TRBV29-1	TRBJ2-3	TRBD2	CSVEAETSGRAFYTDTQYF	TGCAGCGTTGAAGCGGAGACTAGCGGGAGGGCCTTTTACACAGATACGCAGTATTTT
.	TRBV7-7	TRBJ2-1	TRBD2	CASSLGSGTSNEQFF	TGTGCCAGCAGCTTAGGTAGCGGGACGTCAAATGAGCAGTTCTTC
.	TRBV11-2	TRBJ1-1	.	CASSLQGEAFF	TGTGCCAGCAGTTTACAGGGTGAAGCTTTCTTT
.	TRBV11-1	TRBJ2-1	TRBD2	CASRFRLAGSRYNEQFF	TGTGCCAGCAGGTTCAGACTAGCGGGATCACGCTACAATGAGCAGTTCTTC
.	TRBV2	TRBJ1-1	.	CASSDSGNTEAFF	TGTGCCAGCAGTGACAGTGGGAACACTGAAGCTTTCTTT
.	TRBV27	TRBJ2-2	TRBD2	CASSLAGVSPGELFF	TGTGCCAGCAGTTTAGCGGGAGTCTCTCCCGGGGAGCTGTTTTTT
.	TRBV28	TRBJ2-7	.	CASSFRERPVLYEQYF	TGTGCCAGCAGTTTCCGCGAACGTCCCGTCCTATACGAGCAGTACTTC
.	TRBV27	TRBJ2-2	.	CASRPQEGYTGELFF	TGTGCCAGCCGCCCGCAGGAGGGTTACACCGGGGAGCTGTTTTTT
.	TRBV2	TRBJ1-1	.	CASSAPGVDTEAFF	TGTGCCAGCAGTGCCCCGGGTGTGGACACTGAAGCTTTCTTT
.	TRBV6-5	TRBJ2-3	.	CASSYFGTTDTQYF	TGTGCCAGCAGTTACTTCGGGACTACAGATACGCAGTATTTT
.	TRBV7-2	TRBJ2-1	TRBD2	CASSFSGLAGEWQFF	TGTGCCAGCAGCTTTTCGGGACTAGCGGGAGAATGGCAGTTCTTC
.	TRBV5-4	TRBJ2-5	.	CASSPRQGQETQYF	TGTGCCAGCAGCCCCCGGCAGGGCCAAGAGACCCAGTACTTC
.	TRBV5-6	TRBJ2-5	TRBD1	CASTRSGGRKTQYF	TGTGCCAGCACCAGATCAGGGGGCCGGAAGACCCAGTACTTC
.	TRBV7-2	TRBJ2-1	.	CASSLDPSSYNEQFF	TGTGCCAGCAGCTTAGACCCCAGCTCCTACAATGAGCAGTTCTTC
once	TRBV28	TRBJ2-3	TRBD1	CASSARTGNSDTQYF	TGTGCCAGCAGTGCCCGGACAGGGAATTCAGATACGCAGTATTTT
.	TRBV7-2	TRBJ2-7	TRBD1	CASSLVGQGPYEQYF	TGTGCCAGCAGCTTAGTGGGACAGGGCCCCTACGAGCAGTACTTC
.	TRBV29-1	TRBJ1-2	TRBD1	CSSLIQGNGYTF	TGCAGCAGCCTGATACAGGGGAATGGCTACACCTTC
few	TRBV11-3	TRBJ2-2	TRBD2	CASSLLAGDVTGELFF	TGTGCCAGCAGCTTGCTAGCGGGAGATGTCACCGGGGAGCTGTTTTTT
few	TRBV7-9	TRBJ2-7	.	CASSLGTHGYEQYF	TGTGCCAGCAGCCTAGGGACTCATGGGTACGAGCAGTACTTC
.	TRBV28	TRBJ2-7	.	CASRAGHSSYEQYF	TGTGCCAGCAGAGCGGGACACAGCTCCTACGAGCAGTACTTC
.	TRBV7-7	TRBJ2-3	TRBD2	CASSFTSGGTDTQYF	TGTGCCAGCAGCTTCACTAGCGGGGGCACAGATACGCAGTATTTT
.	TRBV2	TRBJ2-7	.	CASSFDNYEQYF	TGTGCCAGCAGTTTCGACAACTACGAGCAGTACTTC
.	TRBV28	TRBJ1-1	TRBD1	CASSPQTGMNTEAFF	TGTGCCAGCAGTCCCCAGACAGGGATGAACACTGAAGCTTTCTTT
.	TRBV7-9	TRBJ2-5	.	CASSLQIQETQYF	TGTGCCAGCAGCTTACAGATACAAGAGACCCAGTACTTC
.	TRBV4-3	TRBJ2-5	TRBD2	CASSPTPSGRGTQYF	TGCGCCAGCAGCCCCACCCCTAGCGGCCGGGGGACCCAGTACTTC
.	TRBV18	TRBJ2-7	.	CASSPGTNRLYEQYF	TGTGCCAGCTCACCCGGGACAAATCGTCTCTACGAGCAGTACTTC